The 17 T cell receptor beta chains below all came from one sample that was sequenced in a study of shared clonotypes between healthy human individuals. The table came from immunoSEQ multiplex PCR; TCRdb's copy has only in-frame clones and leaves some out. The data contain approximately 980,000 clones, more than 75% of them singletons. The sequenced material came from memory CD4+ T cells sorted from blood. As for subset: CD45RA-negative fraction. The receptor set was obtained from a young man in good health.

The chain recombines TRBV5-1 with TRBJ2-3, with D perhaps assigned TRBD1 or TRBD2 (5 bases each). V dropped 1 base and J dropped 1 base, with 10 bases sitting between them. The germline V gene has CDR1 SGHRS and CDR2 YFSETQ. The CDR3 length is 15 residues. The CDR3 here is CASSLRGPGTDTQYF. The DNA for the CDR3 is TGCGCCAGCAGCTTGCGGGGCCCTGGCACAGATACGCAGTATTTT. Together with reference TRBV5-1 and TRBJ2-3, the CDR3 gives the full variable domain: KAGVTQTPRYLIKTRGQQVTLSCSPISGHRSVSWYQQTPGQGLQFLFEYFSETQRNKGNFPGRFSGRQFSNSRSEMNVSTLELGDSALYLCASSLRGPGTDTQYFGPGTRLTVL.

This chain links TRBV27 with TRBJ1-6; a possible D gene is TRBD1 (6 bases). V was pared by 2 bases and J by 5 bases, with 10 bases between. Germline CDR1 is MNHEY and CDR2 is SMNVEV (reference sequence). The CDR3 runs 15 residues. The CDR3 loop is CASSLQDSNNSPLHF. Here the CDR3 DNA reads TGTGCCAGCAGTTTACAGGACAGTAATAATTCACCCCTCCACTTT.

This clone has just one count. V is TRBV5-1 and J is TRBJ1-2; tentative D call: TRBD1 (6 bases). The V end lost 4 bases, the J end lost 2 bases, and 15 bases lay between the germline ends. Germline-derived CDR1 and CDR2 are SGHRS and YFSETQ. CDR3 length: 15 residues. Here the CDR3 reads CASSGGSAGNYGYTF. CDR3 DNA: TGCGCCAGCAGCGGGGGCTCGGCAGGGAACTATGGCTACACCTTC.

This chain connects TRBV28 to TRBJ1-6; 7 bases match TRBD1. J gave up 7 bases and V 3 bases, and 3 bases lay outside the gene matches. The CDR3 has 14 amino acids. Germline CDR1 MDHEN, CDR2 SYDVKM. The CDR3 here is CASSLRGPNSPLHF. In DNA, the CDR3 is TGTGCCAGCAGTTTGAGGGGGCCAAATTCACCCCTCCACTTT.

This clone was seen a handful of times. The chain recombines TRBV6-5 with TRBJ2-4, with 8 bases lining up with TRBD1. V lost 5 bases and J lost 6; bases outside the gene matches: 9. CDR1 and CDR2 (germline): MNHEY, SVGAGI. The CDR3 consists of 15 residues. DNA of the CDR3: TGTGCCAGCAGTGTCCAGGGGGCGCCCTCAAACATTCAGTACTTC. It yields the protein CASSVQGAPSNIQYF.

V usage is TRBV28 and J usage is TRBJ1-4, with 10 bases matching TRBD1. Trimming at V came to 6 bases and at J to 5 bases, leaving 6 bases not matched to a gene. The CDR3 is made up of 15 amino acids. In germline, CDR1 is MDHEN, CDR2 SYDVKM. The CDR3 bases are TGTGCCAGCAGGCCCCCGGGACAGGGGAATGAAAAACTGTTTTTT. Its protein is CASRPPGQGNEKLFF.

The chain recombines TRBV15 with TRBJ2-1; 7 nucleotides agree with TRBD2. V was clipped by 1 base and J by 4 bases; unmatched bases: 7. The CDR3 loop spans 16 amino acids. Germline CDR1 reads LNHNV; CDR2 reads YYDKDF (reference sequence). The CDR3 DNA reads TGTGCCACCAGCAGAGGAGTAGCGGGCAATTACAATGAGCAGTTCTTC. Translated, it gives CATSRGVAGNYNEQFF.

CDR3 sequence: CASTSGGNTGELFF. The CDR3, as DNA: TGTGCCAGTACTAGCGGAGGAAACACCGGGGAGCTGTTTTTT. The chain couples TRBV5-4 to TRBJ2-2; TRBD2 agrees at 8 bases. Germline CDR1 and CDR2: SGHNT and YYREEE (reference sequence). The CDR3 has 14 amino acids. Trimming removed 8 bases from V and 2 bases from J; junction bases left unmatched: 5. Combining the CDR3 with reference TRBV5-4 and TRBJ2-2 gives the whole variable domain ETGVTQSPTHLIKTRGQQVTLRCSSQSGHNTVSWYQQALGQGPQFIFQYYREEENGRGNFPPRFSGLQFPNYSSELNVNALELDDSALYLCASTSGGNTGELFFGEGSRLTVL.

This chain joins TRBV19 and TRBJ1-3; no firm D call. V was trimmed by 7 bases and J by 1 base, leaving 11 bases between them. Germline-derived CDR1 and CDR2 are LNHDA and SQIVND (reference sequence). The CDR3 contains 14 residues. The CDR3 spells CASTPGGSGNTIYF. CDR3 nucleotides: TGTGCCAGTACTCCGGGAGGTTCTGGAAACACCATATATTTT.

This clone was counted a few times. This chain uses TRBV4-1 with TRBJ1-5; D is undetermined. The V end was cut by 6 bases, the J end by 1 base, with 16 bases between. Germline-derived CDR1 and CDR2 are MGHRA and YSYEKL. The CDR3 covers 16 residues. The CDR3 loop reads CASSHKLLQSNQPQHF. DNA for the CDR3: TGCGCCAGCAGTCACAAGCTATTACAAAGCAATCAGCCCCAGCATTTT.

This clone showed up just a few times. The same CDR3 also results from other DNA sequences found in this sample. In DNA form, the CDR3 reads TGTGCCAGCAGTTCCGGGACAGGGGCGACCTACGAGCAGTACTTC. It yields the protein CASSSGTGATYEQYF. The chain is built from TRBV6-5 and TRBJ2-7; 10 bases map to TRBD1. The V segment lost 4 bases and the J segment 2 bases; nucleotides outside the gene matches: 5. The CDR3 is made up of 15 amino acids. Germline CDR1 and CDR2: MNHEY and SVGAGI.

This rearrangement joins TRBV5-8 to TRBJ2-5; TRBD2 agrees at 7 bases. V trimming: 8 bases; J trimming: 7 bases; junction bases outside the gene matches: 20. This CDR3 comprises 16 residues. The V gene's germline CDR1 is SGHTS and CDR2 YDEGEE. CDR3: CASETPGLLSLGTQYF. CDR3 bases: TGTGCCAGTGAGACGCCGGGACTATTGAGCCTAGGGACCCAGTACTTC.

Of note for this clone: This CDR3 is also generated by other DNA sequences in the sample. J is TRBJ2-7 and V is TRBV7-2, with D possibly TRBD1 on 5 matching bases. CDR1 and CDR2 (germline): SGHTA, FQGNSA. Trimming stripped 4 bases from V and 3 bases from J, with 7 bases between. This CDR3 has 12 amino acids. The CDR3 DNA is TGTGCCAGCAGCTCTACAGGCTACGAGCAGTACTTC. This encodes CASSSTGYEQYF.

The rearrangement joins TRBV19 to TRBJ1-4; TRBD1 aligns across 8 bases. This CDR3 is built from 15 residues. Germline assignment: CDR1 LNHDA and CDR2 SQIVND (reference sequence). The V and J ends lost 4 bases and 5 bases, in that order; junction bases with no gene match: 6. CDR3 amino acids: CASSTRTGMNEKLFF. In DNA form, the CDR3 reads TGTGCCAGTAGTACTCGGACAGGGATGAATGAAAAACTGTTTTTT.

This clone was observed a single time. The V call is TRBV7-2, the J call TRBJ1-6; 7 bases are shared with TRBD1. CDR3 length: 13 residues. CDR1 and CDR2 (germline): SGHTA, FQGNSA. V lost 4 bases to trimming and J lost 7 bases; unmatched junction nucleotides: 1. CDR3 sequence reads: CASSWDSNSPLHF. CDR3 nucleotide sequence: TGTGCCAGCAGCTGGGACAGCAATTCACCCCTCCACTTT.

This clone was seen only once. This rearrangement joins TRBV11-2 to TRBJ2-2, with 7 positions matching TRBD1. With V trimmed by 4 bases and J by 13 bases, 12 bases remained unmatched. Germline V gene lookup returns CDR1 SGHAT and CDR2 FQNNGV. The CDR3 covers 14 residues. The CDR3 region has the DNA TGTGCCAGCAGCTCCGTCACAGGGGCCCGGACGCTGTTTTTT. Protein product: CASSSVTGARTLFF.

CDR3 region: CASGLGGTGNTIYF. The CDR3 nucleotides read TGTGCTAGTGGTTTGGGCGGGACTGGAAACACCATATATTTT. The chain employs TRBV12-5 and TRBJ1-3; D unclear. The CDR3 has 14 residues. Germline V gene lookup returns CDR1 LGHNT and CDR2 FRNRAP. Trimming removed 1 base at V and 2 bases at J, with 6 bases between.